A single TCR beta chain is shown here with its context. This entry comes from a study of T-cell memory formation after mild COVID-19. Overall study: TCR clusters showed largely donor specificity.

This CDR3 is 15 amino acids long. Trimming cost V 5 bases and J 3 bases, with 15 bases left between them. The TCR alpha and TCR beta cDNA libraries, bearing sample barcodes and UMIs, were generated by 5'RACE using constant-segment primers. TCRdb re-derived calls from the 5' RACE reads in MiXCR, one entry per CDR3 protein. The top ten clones hold under 15% of a sample with about 470,000 distinct CDR3 sequences, roughly 23% of them seen once. The TCR was taken from an adult woman who had mild COVID-19 (a few samples of this study predate the infection). Cell type and time point are not known. V gene TRBV12-3 or TRBV12-4 combines with J gene TRBJ2-3; D might be TRBD2 (7 bases). Sequencing was performed on PBMCs or a T cell subset sorted from them (not recorded which). The CDR3 DNA is TGTGCCAGCAGTCAGGGCGGGGGCTCTACAGATACGCAGTATTTT. Protein: CASSQGGGSTDTQYF.